These 9 T cell receptor beta chains were sequenced from one sample in a study of tumor-infiltrating lymphocytes in primary liver carcinoma. Alongside blood RNA obtained from unsorted whole blood, germline DNA was also extracted. TCR beta cDNA came from about 470 ng total RNA, primed with a constant-region primer. Libraries covering TCR beta were generated through three nested multiplex PCR rounds (using a slightly modified ARM-PCR). Primers for the first two PCR rounds were TRBV1-TRBV30 forward primers and a C-beta reverse primer (roughly 10 cycles per round). TCRdb used MiXCR to reprocess the multiplex PCR reads, holding one entry per CDR3 protein. The sample includes fewer than 350,000 distinct CDR3 sequences, 60% to 80% seen only once; the top ten take roughly 9%. The sequencing sample was made of peripheral blood. The source is a man aged 40-49 years with primary liver carcinoma and hepatitis B virus infection.

A remark on this clonotype: In this CDR3 the conserved last residue, phenylalanine or tryptophan, is missing, so a read error is likely. The V call is TRBV6-6, the J call TRBJ2-7; D is possibly TRBD2 (6 bases). The CDR3 totals 12 residues. The germline gives CDR1 MNHNY, CDR2 SVGAGI (reference sequence). The CDR3 DNA reads as TGTGCCAGCACCGGGGACTCCTACAAGCAGTACCTC. Protein sequence: CASTGDSYKQYL.

This clonotype has a count of ten or more. V usage is TRBV12-3 or TRBV12-4 and J usage is TRBJ2-1; D may be TRBD1 or TRBD2 (5 bases each). The CDR3 totals 13 residues. Between the trimmed V and J ends, which lost 8 bases and 9 bases, there was a span of 17 bases. The CDR3: CASERGPALEQFF. The CDR3 DNA reads as TGTGCCAGCGAGAGGGGACCGGCACTTGAGCAGTTCTTC.

This clonotype was counted ten times or more. The rearrangement uses TRBV4-1 and TRBJ2-3; D is possibly TRBD2 (5 bases). V lost 1 base and J 0 bases, leaving 5 bases between the germline ends. The CDR3 is made up of 14 amino acids. Germline-derived CDR1 and CDR2 are MGHRA and YSYEKL. CDR3 residues: CASSQGTSTDTQYF. CDR3 in DNA: TGCGCCAGCAGCCAAGGGACTAGCACAGATACGCAGTATTTT.

Worth noting for this clonotype: One junction end disagrees with the germline gene, perhaps due to a read error. In nucleotides, the CDR3 is TGTGCCGGCAGCCAAGGGTCCTACGTGCAGTACTTC. It translates to CAGSQGSYVQYF. V gene TRBV11-2 combines with J gene TRBJ2-7; D gene unclear. CDR3 length equals 12 residues. The germline V gene encodes CDR1 SGHAT and CDR2 FQNNGV.

A word on this clonotype: With a much larger clone just one base away, this may be a read error. V gene TRBV6-1 combines with J gene TRBJ2-3; D is possibly TRBD1 (5 bases). This CDR3 is built from 13 residues. Per germline, CDR1 MNHNS and CDR2 SASEGT. The CDR3 sequence: CASSPQGTDTHYF. CDR3 bases: TGTGCCAGCAGTCCCCAGGGAACAGATACGCACTATTTT.

As regards this clonotype: This is likely a read error, given that the CDR3 carries no conserved phenylalanine or tryptophan at its end. The V gene is TRBV5-5, the J gene TRBJ2-1, with 9 bases lining up with TRBD1. Germline V gives CDR1 SGHKS, CDR2 YYEKEE (reference sequence). The CDR3 consists of 15 residues. V trimming: 2 bases; J trimming: 6 bases; junction bases outside the gene matches: 6. CDR3 sequence reads: CASSFNGDRANEQFL. Here the CDR3 DNA reads TGTGCCAGCAGCTTTAACGGGGACAGGGCCAATGAGCAGTTCCTC.

This clonotype was counted many times. The chain has TRBV6-5 and TRBJ1-2; 8 nucleotides line up with TRBD1. Germline assignment: CDR1 MNHEY and CDR2 SVGAGI. The length of the CDR3 is 13 residues. V shed 6 bases, J shed 4 bases, and the junction held 4 bases outside the gene matches. CDR3 residues: CASRNRGGYGYTF. The DNA of the CDR3 is TGTGCCAGCAGAAACAGGGGGGGCTATGGCTACACCTTC.

The chain combines TRBV12-3 or TRBV12-4 with TRBJ2-6; tentatively, D is TRBD1 (6 bases). Trimming shortened V by 5 bases and J by 3 bases, and 17 bases separated the two germline ends. The CDR3 is 17 amino acids. CDR3 sequence: CASSPRTANFGANVLTF. DNA of the CDR3: TGTGCCAGCAGTCCAAGGACAGCTAACTTTGGGGCCAACGTCCTGACTTTC.

To note about this clonotype: A much larger clonotype is one base distant, so this may be a read error. The rearrangement links TRBV4-2 to TRBJ1-6; D is unresolved. Germline CDR1 LGHNA, CDR2 YNFKEQ. The CDR3 length is 14 residues. CDR3 in amino acids: CASSQEIWDSPPHF. The CDR3 nucleotides are TGTGCCAGCAGCCAAGAAATTTGGGATTCACCCCCCCACTTT.